These 26 T cell receptor beta chains were sequenced from one sample in a study of beta chain features in type 1 diabetes. The study, taken as a whole, reports: Shorter TCRB CDR3s, moderately but significantly so, marked every one of the four CD4+ subsets in Type 1 diabetes patients.

Reverse transcription of all isolated RNA meant that expressed TCRB transcripts were sequenced. Assay used: immunoSEQ multiplex PCR; TCRdb lists only in-frame clones, some missing. The data show approximately 360,000 clones, with 10% to 15% seen just once and 0.0095% to 0.013% held by the top ten. No antigens are known for them. The sequenced sample consisted of naive CD4+ T cells from blood. The receptors derive from a woman aged 18 to 35 with type 1 diabetes.

There are a few counts of this clone. The chain combines TRBV15 with TRBJ2-5, with D maybe TRBD2 (5 bases). V lost 0 bases, J lost 7 bases, and 6 bases lay in between. The germline V gene encodes CDR1 LNHNV and CDR2 YYDKDF (reference sequence). The CDR3 spans 12 residues. The CDR3 bases are TGTGCCACCAGCAGAGATCTAGCGACCCAGTACTTC. Amino acids: CATSRDLATQYF.

There are a few counts of this clone. This chain's CDR3 is CASSFLGSYNEQFF. The CDR3 DNA sequence: TGTGCCAGCAGCTTCCTCGGCTCCTACAATGAGCAGTTCTTC. The rearrangement joins TRBV5-6 to TRBJ2-1; D gene ambiguous. The V end was cut by 2 bases, the J end by 0 bases, with 6 bases between. Germline assignment: CDR1 SGHDT and CDR2 YYEEEE. The CDR3 covers 14 residues.

V usage is TRBV7-6 and J usage is TRBJ2-3; TRBD2 is a possible D gene (5 bases). The CDR3 is 15 residues long. In germline, CDR1 is SGHVS, CDR2 FNYEAQ. V gave up 1 base and J gave up 4 bases, with 12 bases separating them. The CDR3 loop reads CASSLGVTTADTQYF. CDR3 DNA: TGTGCCAGCAGCTTAGGTGTGACTACCGCAGATACGCAGTATTTT.

The rearrangement joins TRBV28 to TRBJ2-3, with TRBD1 matching over 8 bases. Germline trimming cut 7 bases from V and 3 bases from J; bases unmatched to any gene: 3. The germline gives CDR1 MDHEN, CDR2 SYDVKM. CDR3 size: 13 residues. The DNA of the CDR3 is TGTGCCAGCATAAACAGGGGGACAGATACGCAGTATTTT. This sequence encodes CASINRGTDTQYF.

This clone was seen only a few times. The chain carries TRBV28 and TRBJ1-1, with D perhaps TRBD1 (6 bases). This CDR3 spans 14 amino acids. Per the germline V gene, CDR1 is MDHEN and CDR2 is SYDVKM. Between the trimmed V and J ends, which lost 3 bases and 6 bases, there was a span of 14 bases. The CDR3 protein is CASSFGGVGPEAFF. CDR3 coding DNA: TGTGCCAGCAGTTTTGGGGGCGTGGGCCCTGAAGCTTTCTTT.

This sequence joins TRBV10-3 and TRBJ1-5; D is undetermined. V was shortened by 10 bases and J by 7 bases, with 17 bases between the two germline ends. The CDR3 spans 13 residues. Germline V gene data show CDR1 as ENHRY and CDR2 as SYGVKD. The CDR3, as DNA: TGTGCCACGAGAGGGATCCCTGGGCAGCCCCAGCATTTT. Amino acids: CATRGIPGQPQHF.

The chain has TRBV18 and TRBJ1-2, with D perhaps matching TRBD1 (5 bases). Germline values: CDR1 KGHSH, CDR2 LQKENI. V dropped 6 bases and J dropped 4 bases, with 18 bases sitting between them. This CDR3 comprises 15 residues. CDR3 in amino acids: CASSRDAPGGYGYTF. Written as DNA, the CDR3 is TGTGCCAGCTCTCGGGACGCCCCCGGGGGCTATGGCTACACCTTC.

Points on this clone: The same CDR3 also results from other DNA sequences found in this sample. The gene calls are TRBV7-2 and TRBJ2-7; D is undetermined. V dropped 5 bases and J dropped 1 base, with 3 bases sitting between them. The CDR3 length is 11 residues. CDR1 SGHTA and CDR2 FQGNSA come from the germline V gene. In DNA form, the CDR3 reads TGTGCCAGCAGCCTGTCCTACGAGCAGTACTTC. It encodes CASSLSYEQYF.

V and J are TRBV7-2 and TRBJ2-1, with TRBD2 matching over 11 bases. With 5 bases clipped from V and 3 bases from J, the junction kept 6 bases outside the gene matches. Germline loops: CDR1 SGHTA, CDR2 FQGNSA. This CDR3 has 16 amino acids. As DNA, the CDR3 is TGTGCCAGCAGCGAACTAGCGGGAGTGATCTACAATGAGCAGTTCTTC. Translating gives CASSELAGVIYNEQFF. The full variable domain, rest sourced from reference TRBV7-2 and TRBJ2-1, is GAGVSQSPSNKVTEKGKDVELRCDPISGHTALYWYRQSLGQGLEFLIYFQGNSAPDKSGLPSDRFSAERTGGSVSTLTIQRTQQEDSAVYLCASSELAGVIYNEQFFGPGTRLTVL.

This clone was counted between two and nine times. The CDR3 here is CASSQGDRLSTEAFF. The CDR3 DNA reads as TGCGCCAGCAGCCAAGGGGACAGGCTATCCACTGAAGCTTTCTTT. V and J are TRBV4-3 and TRBJ1-1; 8 nucleotides align to TRBD1. V shed 1 base, J shed 4 bases, and the junction held 5 bases outside the gene matches. Germline CDR1 LGHNA, CDR2 YSLEER. This CDR3 has 15 amino acids.

This rearrangement joins TRBV7-2 to TRBJ2-7; 7 bases match TRBD2. CDR1 SGHTA and CDR2 FQGNSA come from the germline V gene. The V segment lost 7 bases and the J segment 3 bases; nucleotides outside the gene matches: 6. The CDR3 totals 13 residues. CDR3 nucleotides: TGTGCCAGCACCACTGGGGGGGGCTACGAGCAGTACTTC. Amino acids: CASTTGGGYEQYF.

The V and J genes are TRBV6-4 and TRBJ2-5; possibly TRBD1 for D (5 bases). The CDR3 is made up of 13 amino acids. V was trimmed by 6 bases and J by 1 base, leaving 9 bases between them. Per the germline V gene, CDR1 is MRHNA and CDR2 is SNTAGT. The CDR3 loop reads CASSQGPQETQYF. The DNA of the CDR3 is TGTGCCAGCAGCCAGGGTCCCCAAGAGACCCAGTACTTC.

In its sample, this clone was seen a few times. V and J are TRBV2 and TRBJ2-3; D uncertain. V gave up 5 bases and J gave up 6 bases, with 12 bases separating them. The CDR3 spans 13 residues. The germline gives CDR1 SNHLY, CDR2 FYNNEI. CDR3 nucleotide sequence: TGTGCCAGCAGTTTTCGTCCGAGGGATACGCAGTATTTT. Its protein product is CASSFRPRDTQYF.

This clone was observed a few times. V is TRBV15 and J is TRBJ1-4; 7 bases fit TRBD1. Germline lookup yields CDR1 LNHNV and CDR2 YYDKDF (reference sequence). With 6 bases clipped from V and 3 bases from J, the junction kept 13 bases outside the gene matches. The CDR3 has 17 amino acids. For the CDR3, the DNA is TGTGCCACCAGATATCGAGCAGGGGGAATAGCTAATGAAAAACTGTTTTTT. The encoded protein is CATRYRAGGIANEKLFF. Filled out from reference TRBV15 and TRBJ1-4, the complete variable domain reads DAMVIQNPRYQVTQFGKPVTLSCSQTLNHNVMYWYQQKSSQAPKLLFHYYDKDFNNEADTPDNFQSRRPNTSFCFLDIRSPGLGDTAMYLCATRYRAGGIANEKLFFGSGTQLSVL.

V usage is TRBV11-2 and J usage is TRBJ2-5; 12 nucleotides match TRBD2. The CDR3 loop spans 17 amino acids. The V gene end was trimmed by 6 bases and the J gene end by 4 bases; junction bases not matched to a gene: 12. Germline V gene sequence: CDR1 SGHAT, CDR2 FQNNGV. CDR3 amino acids: CASRPGLAGRAGETQYF. CDR3 in DNA: TGTGCCAGCAGACCCGGACTAGCGGGACGAGCGGGAGAGACCCAGTACTTC.

Only a few counts were recorded for this clone. The chain couples TRBV7-2 to TRBJ1-2, with TRBD1 identical over 9 bases. This CDR3 comprises 15 residues. The ends lost 4 bases at V and 8 bases at J; junction bases unmatched: 11. Germline V CDR1 and CDR2: SGHTA, FQGNSA. The DNA of the CDR3 is TGTGCCAGCAGCTCCACGAGCGGACAGGGGCGAGGCTACACCTTC. Translating gives CASSSTSGQGRGYTF. Together with reference TRBV7-2 and TRBJ1-2, the CDR3 gives the full variable domain: GAGVSQSPSNKVTEKGKDVELRCDPISGHTALYWYRQSLGQGLEFLIYFQGNSAPDKSGLPSDRFSAERTGGSVSTLTIQRTQQEDSAVYLCASSSTSGQGRGYTFGSGTRLTVV.

V gene TRBV10-3 combines with J gene TRBJ2-2, with TRBD1 identical over 10 bases. The CDR3 is 13 residues long. The junction had 5 bases not matched to a gene; V was cut back by 10 bases and J by 6 bases. Germline V lookup: CDR1 ENHRY, CDR2 SYGVKD. The CDR3 coding sequence is TGTGCCAGCGGACAGGGGGTGGCCGGGGAGCTGTTTTTT. Translated: CASGQGVAGELFF.

This clone was counted between two and nine times. The chain has TRBV6-6 and TRBJ2-1; a possible D gene is TRBD2 (6 bases). From germline, CDR1 is MNHNY and CDR2 SVGAGI (reference sequence). The ends were cut back, 2 bases at V and 6 bases at J, with 14 bases in the middle. This CDR3 is 15 amino acids long. CDR3 nucleotides: TGTGCCAGCAGTTACGGACGCGGGATTGGCAATGAGCAGTTCTTC. The encoded protein is CASSYGRGIGNEQFF.

This rearrangement joins TRBV30 to TRBJ2-7; 7 bases are a match to TRBD1. The V and J ends lost 4 bases and 6 bases, in that order; junction bases with no gene match: 12. Looked up from germline, CDR1 is GTSNPN and CDR2 is SVGIG (reference sequence). CDR3 size: 14 residues. CDR3: CAWNQLDRLSEQYF. CDR3 in DNA: TGTGCCTGGAATCAGTTGGACAGGTTAAGCGAGCAGTACTTC.

The chain carries TRBV5-4 and TRBJ1-1, with TRBD1 identical over 7 bases. Looked up from germline, CDR1 is SGHNT and CDR2 is YYREEE (reference sequence). With V trimmed by 4 bases and J by 1 base, 7 bases remained unmatched. This CDR3 contains 15 residues. The CDR3 nucleotides are TGTGCCAGCAGCCGAGGGGGACAGCAGAACACTGAAGCTTTCTTT. Encoded protein: CASSRGGQQNTEAFF.

The chain has TRBV28 and TRBJ2-2; no clear D. Germline V gives CDR1 MDHEN, CDR2 SYDVKM. Trimming took 6 bases from V and 4 from J, leaving 6 bases between them. The CDR3 extends over 12 amino acids. CDR3 in DNA: TGTGCCAGCAGCCTCTTCACCGGGGAGCTGTTTTTT. This sequence encodes CASSLFTGELFF.

This clone showed up just a few times. The chain couples TRBV5-1 to TRBJ1-5; possible D gene TRBD1, 5 bases. V was cut by 3 bases and J by 4 bases, with 11 bases left in between. The CDR3 runs 14 residues. Germline CDR1 SGHRS, CDR2 YFSETQ. The CDR3 is CASSSGTENQPQHF. The CDR3, as DNA: TGCGCCAGCAGCTCCGGGACTGAGAATCAGCCCCAGCATTTT.

The chain links TRBV4-3 to TRBJ2-2; D not certain. The CDR3 loop spans 14 amino acids. Per germline, CDR1 LGHNA and CDR2 YSLEER. V was cut by 1 base and J by 9 bases, with 12 bases left in between. The CDR3 coding sequence is TGCGCCAGCAGCCAAGTGGTAACGGGTCGGGAGCTGTTTTTT. This translates into CASSQVVTGRELFF.

V usage is TRBV10-3 and J usage is TRBJ1-2; 8 nucleotides align to TRBD1. The CDR3 runs 14 residues. Germline values: CDR1 ENHRY, CDR2 SYGVKD. J was trimmed by 0 bases and V by 5 bases; bases with no gene match: 2. CDR3 nucleotide sequence: TGTGCCATCAGTCCGGGACAGGCTAACTATGGCTACACCTTC. This encodes CAISPGQANYGYTF.

This clone has only a few counts. This chain joins TRBV28 and TRBJ2-2, with TRBD1 identical over 8 bases. V lost 4 bases and J lost 5; bases outside the gene matches: 3. Germline lookup yields CDR1 MDHEN and CDR2 SYDVKM. This CDR3 contains 14 residues. The CDR3 is CASSSTGETGELFF. The CDR3 DNA is TGTGCCAGCAGTTCGACAGGGGAGACCGGGGAGCTGTTTTTT.

The chain uses TRBV27 and TRBJ2-7, with 9 bases identical to TRBD1. V lost 3 bases to trimming and J lost 6 bases; unmatched junction nucleotides: 21. CDR1 is MNHEY, CDR2 SMNVEV, per germline (reference sequence). This CDR3 region has 19 residues. In DNA form, the CDR3 reads TGTGCCAGCAGTTTCGGATTCTGGAAGGGGACAGGGAGCCTAGGCGAGCAGTACTTC. Amino acids: CASSFGFWKGTGSLGEQYF.